This TCR beta chain was obtained from a study of PD-L1 blockade in urothelial cancer. Study summary: Patients began atezolizumab, 1,200 mg intravenously every 3 weeks, in about 2014. Blood gave a median around 150,000 T cells.

This table comes from immunoSEQ multiplex PCR, and its TCRdb copy is limited to in-frame clones, with some not included. The table lists tens of thousands of clones, 60% to 85% of them singletons, with about 10% in the top ten. Time point noted: pretreatment peripheral blood. Urothelial carcinoma in patients was locally advanced or metastatic. Per patient, between 1 and 8 samples were collected at pretreatment and on-treatment time points. The V gene's germline CDR1 is MNHEY and CDR2 SVGAGI. Trimming removed 11 bases from V and 3 bases from J; junction bases left unmatched: 8. CDR3 size: 13 residues. V is TRBV6-5 and J is TRBJ2-3; 7 bases align to TRBD2. This specimen consisted of PBMCs, obtained around atezolizumab (anti-PD-L1) treatment. This receptor was obtained from a man between 65 and 85 years old with urothelial cancer. The CDR3 nucleotides are TGTGCCTCGGCGGGAGCTGCGACAGATACGCAGTATTTT. Translating gives CASAGAATDTQYF.